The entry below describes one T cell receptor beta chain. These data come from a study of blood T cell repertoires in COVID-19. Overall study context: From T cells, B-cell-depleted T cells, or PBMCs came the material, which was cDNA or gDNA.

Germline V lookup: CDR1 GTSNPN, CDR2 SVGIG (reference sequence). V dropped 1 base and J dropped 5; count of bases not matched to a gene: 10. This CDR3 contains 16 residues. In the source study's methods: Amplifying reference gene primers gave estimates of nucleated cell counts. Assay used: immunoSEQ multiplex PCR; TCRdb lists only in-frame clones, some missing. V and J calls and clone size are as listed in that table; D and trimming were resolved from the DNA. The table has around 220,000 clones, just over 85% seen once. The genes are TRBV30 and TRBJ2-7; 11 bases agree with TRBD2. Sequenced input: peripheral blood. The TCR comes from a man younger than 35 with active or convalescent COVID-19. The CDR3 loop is CAWSGLAGWGIDEQYF. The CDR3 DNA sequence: TGTGCCTGGAGTGGACTAGCGGGATGGGGTATCGACGAGCAGTACTTC.